The 11 T cell receptor beta chains presented below share a single source sample, sequenced in a study of cytomegalovirus exposure and HLA in healthy donors. Researchers ran the PCR with 60 Vbeta and 13 Jbeta primers. Profiling relied on immunoSEQ multiplex PCR, and the TCRdb table lists in-frame clones only, not all of them. The data show about 130,000 clones, with roughly 74% seen just once and approximately 6.3% held by the top ten. Sequencing input: PBMCs. These receptors came from a man aged 35 to 55 in good health and CMV-seropositive.

The chain employs TRBV10-2 and TRBJ2-2; 7 positions agree with TRBD1. The ends lost 4 bases at V and 6 bases at J; junction bases unmatched: 5. The CDR3 loop spans 14 amino acids. CDR1 is WSHSY, CDR2 SAAADI, per germline. The DNA of the CDR3 is TGCGCCAGCAGTGCGACAGGGTTCGCCGGGGAGCTGTTTTTT. This encodes CASSATGFAGELFF.

V gene TRBV6-5 combines with J gene TRBJ2-7; 14 positions agree with TRBD2. This CDR3 has 15 residues. V lost 6 bases and J lost 3; bases outside the gene matches: 4. Germline CDR1 MNHEY, CDR2 SVGAGI. The CDR3, as DNA: TGTGCCAGCAGACGACTAGCGGGGGGGGTCTACGAGCAGTACTTC. Its translation: CASRRLAGGVYEQYF.

J is TRBJ1-4 and V is TRBV28; maybe TRBD1 (5 bases). V lost 10 bases to trimming and J lost 8 bases, with 20 bases between them. CDR1 is MDHEN, CDR2 SYDVKM, per germline. The CDR3 length is 14 residues. The CDR3 here is CATKRTFPGEKLFF. The CDR3 DNA is TGTGCCACGAAACGGACATTCCCTGGGGAAAAACTGTTTTTT. Combining the CDR3 with reference TRBV28 and TRBJ1-4 gives the whole variable domain DVKVTQSSRYLVKRTGEKVFLECVQDMDHENMFWYRQDPGLGLRLIYFSYDVKMKEKGDIPEGYSVSREKKERFSLILESASTNQTSMYLCATKRTFPGEKLFFGSGTQLSVL.

This chain connects TRBV27 to TRBJ1-1, with 7 bases that match TRBD1. Germline-derived CDR1 and CDR2 are MNHEY and SMNVEV (reference sequence). Trimming removed 6 bases from V and 2 bases from J; junction bases left unmatched: 6. The CDR3 totals 14 residues. The CDR3 region has the DNA TGTGCCAGCAGGCCGGACAGGCCAAACACTGAAGCTTTCTTT. This sequence encodes CASRPDRPNTEAFF.

The chain combines TRBV5-5 with TRBJ1-2; 7 bases align to TRBD1. V gave up 4 bases and J gave up 6 bases; unmatched junction bases: 3. The CDR3 has 12 amino acids. The germline gives CDR1 SGHKS, CDR2 YYEKEE (reference sequence). The CDR3 DNA follows: TGTGCCAGCAGCCCTGACAGGGATGGCTACACCTTC. It specifies CASSPDRDGYTF.

The chain recombines TRBV6-6 with TRBJ1-1; 8 bases fit TRBD1. The CDR3 covers 14 residues. Germline V gene sequence: CDR1 MNHNY, CDR2 SVGAGI (reference sequence). V was pared by 7 bases and J by 4 bases, with 8 bases of the junction left unmatched. CDR3 DNA: TGTGCCAGCATTCTGACAGGGGCCATCACTGAAGCTTTCTTT. Protein product: CASILTGAITEAFF.

The rearrangement joins TRBV9 to TRBJ2-7; D possibly corresponds to TRBD1 (6 bases). The CDR3 has 14 residues. Trimming cost V 2 bases and J 0 bases, with 9 bases left between them. Germline V gives CDR1 SGDLS, CDR2 YYNGEE. CDR3 protein: CASSVRDISYEQYF. The CDR3 DNA follows: TGTGCCAGCAGCGTCCGGGACATCTCCTACGAGCAGTACTTC. The full variable domain, rest sourced from reference TRBV9 and TRBJ2-7, is DSGVTQTPKHLITATGQRVTLRCSPRSGDLSVYWYQQSLDQGLQFLIQYYNGEERAKGNILERFSAQQFPDLHSELNLSSLELGDSALYFCASSVRDISYEQYFGPGTRLTVT.

This chain links TRBV19 with TRBJ2-3; 8 bases map to TRBD2. Germline V CDR1 and CDR2: LNHDA, SQIVND (reference sequence). The CDR3 sequence is 18 residues long. With V trimmed by 5 bases and J by 9 bases, 22 bases remained unmatched. Here the CDR3 DNA reads TGTGCCAGTAGTCTTCCGGCGGAGCGGGAGCCTACCCGGAGGACGCAGTATTTT. It translates to CASSLPAEREPTRRTQYF.

The J gene is TRBJ2-2, the V gene TRBV11-2; 7 bases are a match to TRBD2. Germline V gene data show CDR1 as SGHAT and CDR2 as FQNNGV. The V and J ends lost 2 bases and 2 bases, in that order; junction bases with no gene match: 5. The CDR3 is 16 amino acids. The CDR3: CASSLTSGTNTGELFF. CDR3 sequence (DNA): TGTGCCAGCAGCTTAACCAGCGGGACTAACACCGGGGAGCTGTTTTTT.

The chain recombines TRBV27 with TRBJ1-5; 8 nucleotides agree with TRBD1. The CDR3 consists of 14 residues. Germline V gene sequence: CDR1 MNHEY, CDR2 SMNVEV (reference sequence). With 6 bases clipped from V and 6 bases from J, the junction kept 7 bases outside the gene matches. In nucleotides, the CDR3 is TGTGCCAGCAGAATGGGGACAGGAAGTCAGCCCCAGCATTTT. It yields the protein CASRMGTGSQPQHF.

The rearrangement uses TRBV6-5 and TRBJ1-2; 8 nucleotides align to TRBD1. The length of the CDR3 is 14 residues. Germline CDR1 reads MNHEY; CDR2 reads SVGAGI. Trimming cost V 4 bases and J 4 bases; bases outside gene matches: 5. The CDR3 loop reads CASSSTTGVYGYTF. In DNA, the CDR3 is TGTGCCAGCAGTTCCACGACAGGGGTCTATGGCTACACCTTC.